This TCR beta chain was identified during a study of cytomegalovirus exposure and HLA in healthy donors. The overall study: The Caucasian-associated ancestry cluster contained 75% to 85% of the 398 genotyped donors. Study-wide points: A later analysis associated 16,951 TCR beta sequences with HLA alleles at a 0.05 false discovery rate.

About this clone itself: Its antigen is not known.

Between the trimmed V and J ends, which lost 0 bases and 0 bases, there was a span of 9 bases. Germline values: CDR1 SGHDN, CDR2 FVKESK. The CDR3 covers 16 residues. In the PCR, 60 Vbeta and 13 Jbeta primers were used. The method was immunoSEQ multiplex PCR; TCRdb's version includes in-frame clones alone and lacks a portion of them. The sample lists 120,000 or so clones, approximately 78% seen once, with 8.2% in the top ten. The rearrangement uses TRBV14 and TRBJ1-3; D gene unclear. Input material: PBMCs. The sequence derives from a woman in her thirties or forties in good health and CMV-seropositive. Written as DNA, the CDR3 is TGTGCCAGCAGCCAAGAGTCCTATGTCTCTGGAAACACCATATATTTT. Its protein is CASSQESYVSGNTIYF.